Here is one T cell receptor (beta chain) with its context. The sample originates from a study of regulatory T cells in long-lasting Graves disease. Libraries of TCR beta came from iRepertoire HTBI primers plus Arm-PCR of CDR3 regions. TCRdb re-derived calls from the multiplex PCR reads in MiXCR, one entry per CDR3 protein. The data contain about 500,000 distinct CDR3 sequences, under 20% of them singletons. Indicated time point: newly diagnosed GD, antithyroid drugs for less than 3 months. Researchers made the TCR library from RNA that was extracted from PBMCs. The sample was also linked to a second study, of T cells in Graves' hyperthyroidism and ophthalmopathy. From that report: Each diagnosis drew on symptoms, thyroxine, TRAb, thyroid ultrasound and orbital computed tomography findings. RT-PCR in the first round (using the HTBI primer set) targeted the TCR CDR3.

The source was peripheral blood mononuclear cells (PBMCs), collected at new diagnosis, from a patient treated with antithyroid drugs. The sequence was obtained from a middle-aged man with Graves disease.

The chain's CDR3 is CSVVGLAKNIQYF. The DNA of the CDR3 is TGCAGCGTTGTCGGGCTAGCCAAAAACATTCAGTACTTC. V is TRBV29-1 and J is TRBJ2-4; D unclear. There are 13 residues in the CDR3. The germline V gene has CDR1 SQVTM and CDR2 ANQGSEA. V was cut by 4 bases and J by 0 bases, with 7 bases left in between.